The following is a T cell receptor beta chain sequence with its context. Its antigen is unknown. These data come from a study of OX40 agonist ivuxolimab in advanced cancers. Turning to the study itself: Patients' therapy was ivuxolimab, an antibody that acts as an agonist of OX40 (CD134). Each dose-escalation patient presented with hepatocellular carcinoma, melanoma, renal cell or head and neck cancer.

Regarding the study as a whole: More expanded clones were seen, on average, in CD8+ T cells than in CD4+. At 0.1 to 3.0 mg/kg, CD4+ and CD8+ blood T cells expanded clonally by week 6.

CDR3 length: 16 residues. Germline lookup yields CDR1 KGHSH and CDR2 LQKENI. V lost 3 bases, J lost 0 bases, and 15 bases lay in between. Profiling relied on immunoSEQ multiplex PCR, and the TCRdb table lists in-frame clones only, not all of them. Found here are about 41,000 clones, 70% to 90% of them singletons; the top ten hold 2.5% to 3%. The TCR was taken from an adult with an advanced solid tumor such as melanoma, head and neck, liver or kidney cancer. J is TRBJ2-7 and V is TRBV18; TRBD2 is a possible D gene (5 bases). Source: CD4+ or CD8+ T cells sorted from blood, taken in a trial of the OX40 agonist ivuxolimab. CDR3 sequence: CASSPALVGLSYEQYF. CDR3 coding DNA: TGTGCCAGCTCACCCGCACTAGTGGGCCTCTCCTACGAGCAGTACTTC.